This TCR beta chain is from a study of pediatric ulcerative colitis. Study conclusions and caveats: Repertoires came from total lymphocyte DNA, so rare subsets like regulatory T cells may be missed. Acute severe colitis showed lower rectal diversity from clonal expansions.

This table comes from immunoSEQ multiplex PCR, and its TCRdb copy is limited to in-frame clones, with some not included. The table includes roughly 38,000 clones, over 80% detected once. On this clone itself: Its target is unknown.

V shed 4 bases and J 2 bases; nucleotides not matched to a gene: 2. The germline V gene encodes CDR1 MDHEN and CDR2 SYDVKM. The CDR3 sequence is 14 residues long. The sequence was obtained from a girl between 5 and 17 years old with moderate ulcerative colitis. Sequencing was performed on blood. The chain carries TRBV28 and TRBJ1-5, with 7 bases that match TRBD1. The CDR3 loop reads CASSYRGGNQPQHF. CDR3 nucleotide sequence: TGTGCCAGCAGTTACAGGGGTGGCAATCAGCCCCAGCATTTT.